This T cell receptor beta chain is from a study of beta chain features in type 1 diabetes. This clone was found a few times. Sequencing targeted expressed TCRB transcripts, as all isolated RNA had been reverse transcribed. The data were produced by immunoSEQ multiplex PCR, yet TCRdb's version contains in-frame clones alone and is incomplete. The repertoire includes about 140,000 clones, 9% to 10% of them detected once, and around 0.65% sits in the top ten. Sequenced material: central memory CD4+ T cells from blood. The sequence derives from a middle-aged woman in good health.

The CDR3 loop is CASSLSGRDTQYF. DNA of the CDR3: TGTGCCAGCAGCTTATCGGGGAGAGATACGCAGTATTTT. This chain links TRBV7-2 with TRBJ2-3; tentative D call: TRBD2 (5 bases). The CDR3 consists of 13 residues. Trimming pared 2 bases from V and 5 bases from J, leaving 8 bases between. CDR1 and CDR2 from the germline V gene are SGHTA and FQGNSA.